Below are 9 T cell receptor beta chains sequenced from a single sample in a study of cytomegalovirus exposure and HLA in healthy donors. The PCR was carried out with 60 Vbeta primers and 13 Jbeta primers. The table came from immunoSEQ multiplex PCR; TCRdb's copy has only in-frame clones and leaves some out. The data hold more than 140,000 clones, with 70% to 85% observed a single time. Sequences were obtained from PBMCs. These receptors were collected from a woman in her thirties or forties in good health and CMV-seronegative.

This chain joins TRBV4-1 and TRBJ2-7, with D unclear. The CDR3 is made up of 14 amino acids. The V and J ends lost 1 base and 4 bases respectively, with 11 bases between them. Germline CDR1 is MGHRA and CDR2 is YSYEKL. CDR3 DNA sequence: TGCGCCAGCAGCCAAGCTCTAGTTTCGTACGAGCAGTACTTC. Protein product: CASSQALVSYEQYF.

This chain's CDR3 is CASSLTGQGTYEQYF. The CDR3 DNA is TGTGCCAGCAGCCTCACGGGACAGGGCACCTACGAGCAGTACTTC. J is TRBJ2-7 and V is TRBV4-2; 9 bases align to TRBD1. V shed 4 bases and J 2 bases; nucleotides not matched to a gene: 6. This CDR3 is 15 amino acids long. Germline CDR1 is LGHNA and CDR2 is YNFKEQ.

The chain uses TRBV7-9 and TRBJ1-6; 11 bases agree with TRBD1. V dropped 5 bases and J dropped 10; count of bases not matched to a gene: 7. From germline, CDR1 is SEHNR and CDR2 FQNEAQ (reference sequence). CDR3 length: 15 residues. In DNA form, the CDR3 reads TGTGCCAGCAGCAAGCCGGGACAGGGGGTATCACCCCTCCACTTT. Translation: CASSKPGQGVSPLHF.

The chain uses TRBV27 and TRBJ1-3; the D gene is possibly TRBD1 (6 bases). This CDR3 is built from 15 residues. V lost 5 bases and J 2 bases, leaving 13 bases between the germline ends. The V gene's germline CDR1 is MNHEY and CDR2 SMNVEV (reference sequence). In DNA, the CDR3 is TGTGCCAGCAGTATGGGGGGGCGCACTGGAAACACCATATATTTT. As protein: CASSMGGRTGNTIYF.

The chain joins TRBV5-1 to TRBJ2-1; possible D gene TRBD2, 7 bases. V lost 1 base, J lost 7 bases, and 12 bases lay in between. CDR3 size: 14 residues. Germline V gene sequence: CDR1 SGHRS, CDR2 YFSETQ. The CDR3 here is CASSLYGRGNEQFF. The CDR3 DNA reads as TGCGCCAGCAGCTTGTATGGGAGGGGGAATGAGCAGTTCTTC.

The V gene is TRBV10-1, the J gene TRBJ1-6, with 7 bases fitting TRBD1. Germline V gene lookup returns CDR1 WNHNN and CDR2 SYGVQD (reference sequence). With V trimmed by 2 bases and J by 9 bases, 4 bases remained unmatched. The CDR3 runs 14 residues. This chain's CDR3 is CASSEMAGGSPLHF. CDR3 DNA sequence: TGCGCCAGCAGTGAGATGGCAGGGGGTTCACCCCTCCACTTT.

The V call is TRBV4-1, the J call TRBJ2-5; 8 bases match TRBD2. The end of the DNA aligns better with TRBJ2-7, so the J call may be wrong. Germline-derived CDR1 and CDR2 are MGHRA and YSYEKL. The CDR3 extends over 15 amino acids. The CDR3 protein is CASSPYPGGPYEQYF. In DNA form, the CDR3 reads TGCGCCAGCAGCCCTTATCCGGGAGGGCCTTACGAGCAGTACTTC.

The V call is TRBV28, the J call TRBJ2-7; 7 bases map to TRBD2. The CDR3 covers 13 residues. V lost 7 bases and J lost 1; bases outside the gene matches: 4. The germline gives CDR1 MDHEN, CDR2 SYDVKM. This CDR3 reads CASKSGNSYEQYF. The DNA for the CDR3 is TGTGCCAGCAAAAGCGGGAATTCCTACGAGCAGTACTTC.

This chain connects TRBV12-5 to TRBJ1-1; TRBD1 aligns across 10 bases. Per the germline V gene, CDR1 is LGHNT and CDR2 is FRNRAP. The CDR3 is made up of 13 amino acids. With V trimmed by 7 bases and J by 5 bases, 4 bases remained unmatched. The CDR3 loop reads CASEGQGGTEAFF. CDR3 in DNA: TGTGCTAGTGAAGGACAGGGGGGTACTGAAGCTTTCTTT.